These T cell receptor beta chains were read from a single sample in a study of cytomegalovirus exposure and HLA in healthy donors. Measured with immunoSEQ multiplex PCR; TCRdb has only the in-frame clones, and not every one. The sample yields approximately 150,000 clones, roughly three quarters seen once. Sequencing was done on a sample of PBMCs. The source is a male donor in good health and CMV-seronegative. Both conserved end residues are part of each CDR3. Each record gives: clone size, J gene, V gene, D gene, CDR3 DNA, CDR3 protein. A D gene is named only where the DNA matches it firmly. Clone size is shown for a subset of rows, as once, few, many or a class of expanded clone.

abundance: NA
j_gene: TRBJ2-3
v_gene: TRBV7-2
d_gene: TRBD2
CDR3nt: TGTGCCAGCAGCTTGGGAGCGGGAGCGGATACGCAGTATTTT
CDR3aa: CASSLGAGADTQYF

abundance: NA
j_gene: TRBJ1-2
v_gene: TRBV7-2
d_gene: TRBD1
CDR3nt: TGTGCCAGCAGCCCCCGGGACAGATATGGCTACACCTTC
CDR3aa: CASSPRDRYGYTF

abundance: NA
j_gene: TRBJ1-1
v_gene: TRBV7-8
d_gene: TRBD1
CDR3nt: TGTGCCAGCAGCTCCGGGACAGACACTGAAGCTTTCTTT
CDR3aa: CASSSGTDTEAFF

abundance: NA
j_gene: TRBJ2-1
v_gene: TRBV5-6
d_gene: TRBD1
CDR3nt: TGTGCCAGCGCGTCCTCCCCGGGGACAGGGGCGTTCTTC
CDR3aa: CASASSPGTGAFF

abundance: NA
j_gene: TRBJ2-2
v_gene: TRBV27
d_gene: NA
CDR3nt: TGTGCCAGCAGTCCCCGGGGAACCTCATTCACCGGGGAGCTGTTTTTT
CDR3aa: CASSPRGTSFTGELFF

abundance: once
j_gene: TRBJ1-2
v_gene: TRBV5-1
d_gene: NA
CDR3nt: TGCGCCAGCAGCTCCCAGATGGACAGCTATGGCTACACCTTC
CDR3aa: CASSSQMDSYGYTF

abundance: NA
j_gene: TRBJ2-3
v_gene: TRBV7-8
d_gene: NA
CDR3nt: TGTGCCAGCAGCATAAACAGGGCGGATACGCAGTATTTT
CDR3aa: CASSINRADTQYF

abundance: once
j_gene: TRBJ1-3
v_gene: TRBV7-3
d_gene: NA
CDR3nt: TGTGCCAGCAGCTTATCGGCCCGGAGGAATGGAAACACCATATATTTT
CDR3aa: CASSLSARRNGNTIYF

abundance: NA
j_gene: TRBJ1-1
v_gene: TRBV9
d_gene: NA
CDR3nt: TGTGCCAGCAGCCCGGCGGGCACTGAAGCTTTCTTT
CDR3aa: CASSPAGTEAFF

abundance: NA
j_gene: TRBJ2-5
v_gene: TRBV14
d_gene: TRBD1
CDR3nt: TGTGCCAGCAGCCAAGATGCGTCAGGGGGAGAGACCCAGTACTTC
CDR3aa: CASSQDASGGETQYF

abundance: once
j_gene: TRBJ1-4
v_gene: TRBV4-1
d_gene: TRBD1
CDR3nt: TGCGCCAGCAGCCCCCGGGCGACAGGGACTAATGAAAAACTGTTTTTT
CDR3aa: CASSPRATGTNEKLFF

abundance: NA
j_gene: TRBJ2-1
v_gene: TRBV19
d_gene: NA
CDR3nt: TGTGCCAGTAGGGGTAACAGGGTTTCCAATGAGCAGTTCTTC
CDR3aa: CASRGNRVSNEQFF

abundance: NA
j_gene: TRBJ2-5
v_gene: TRBV30
d_gene: TRBD1
CDR3nt: TGTGCCTGGGCCGGGTCGGGGACAGCCCAAGAGACCCAGTACTTC
CDR3aa: CAWAGSGTAQETQYF

abundance: NA
j_gene: TRBJ2-7
v_gene: TRBV4-2
d_gene: TRBD2
CDR3nt: TGTGCCACCGGGGGGGGGTCCTCCTACGAGCAGTACTTC
CDR3aa: CATGGGSSYEQYF

abundance: NA
j_gene: TRBJ1-5
v_gene: TRBV19
d_gene: TRBD1
CDR3nt: TGTGCCAGTAGTCCCCGGACAGGGGGAATCAAGGATCAGCCCCAGCATTTT
CDR3aa: CASSPRTGGIKDQPQHF

abundance: NA
j_gene: TRBJ2-7
v_gene: TRBV5-5
d_gene: NA
CDR3nt: TGTGCCAGCAGCTTGGTAGACGCTAGCTACGAGCAGTACTTC
CDR3aa: CASSLVDASYEQYF

abundance: NA
j_gene: TRBJ1-5
v_gene: TRBV7-9
d_gene: NA
CDR3nt: TGTGCCAGCAGCTTGGAGACGAGCAATCAGCCCCAGCATTTT
CDR3aa: CASSLETSNQPQHF

abundance: few
j_gene: TRBJ1-5
v_gene: TRBV7-2
d_gene: NA
CDR3nt: TGTGCCAGCAGCTTAGAGGGGGGCAATCAGCCCCAGCATTTT
CDR3aa: CASSLEGGNQPQHF

abundance: NA
j_gene: TRBJ2-1
v_gene: TRBV5-5
d_gene: TRBD2
CDR3nt: TGTGCCAGCAGCGCGACGGGGTCTAGCGGGAGGGCCGCCTACAATGAGCAGTTCTTC
CDR3aa: CASSATGSSGRAAYNEQFF

abundance: NA
j_gene: TRBJ1-3
v_gene: TRBV27
d_gene: NA
CDR3nt: TGTGCCAGCAGAGTGACAGGCTCTGGAAACACCATATATTTT
CDR3aa: CASRVTGSGNTIYF

abundance: few
j_gene: TRBJ2-3
v_gene: TRBV6-4
d_gene: NA
CDR3nt: TGTGCCAGCAGTGACTCGACAGATAGCACAGATACGCAGTATTTT
CDR3aa: CASSDSTDSTDTQYF

abundance: NA
j_gene: TRBJ1-3
v_gene: TRBV28
d_gene: NA
CDR3nt: TGTGCCAGTACCCTAGTCTCTGGAAACACCATATATTTT
CDR3aa: CASTLVSGNTIYF

abundance: NA
j_gene: TRBJ2-7
v_gene: TRBV19
d_gene: TRBD2
CDR3nt: TGTGCCAGTAGCGATACCAGCGGGACGGAGCAGTACTTC
CDR3aa: CASSDTSGTEQYF

abundance: NA
j_gene: TRBJ2-1
v_gene: TRBV2
d_gene: TRBD1
CDR3nt: TGTGCCAGCACCACTCCGGGACAGTACAATGAGCAGTTCTTC
CDR3aa: CASTTPGQYNEQFF

abundance: NA
j_gene: TRBJ2-3
v_gene: TRBV18
d_gene: TRBD2
CDR3nt: TGTGCCAGCTCATCTCCGACCCTGGCGGGAGAGGGCACAGATACGCAGTATTTT
CDR3aa: CASSSPTLAGEGTDTQYF

abundance: NA
j_gene: TRBJ2-7
v_gene: TRBV15
d_gene: NA
CDR3nt: TGTGCCACCAGCAGAGATGCGATCGCCTACGAGCAGTACTTC
CDR3aa: CATSRDAIAYEQYF

abundance: NA
j_gene: TRBJ1-5
v_gene: TRBV30
d_gene: TRBD1
CDR3nt: TGTGCCTGGGCTCACAGGGGCGGTCAGCCCCAGCATTTT
CDR3aa: CAWAHRGGQPQHF

abundance: NA
j_gene: TRBJ2-1
v_gene: TRBV21-1
d_gene: NA
CDR3nt: TGTGCCAGCAGCCAGGTAGGGTTCTTC
CDR3aa: CASSQVGFF

abundance: NA
j_gene: TRBJ1-2
v_gene: TRBV28
d_gene: NA
CDR3nt: TGTGCCAGCTCCCTGGACCCTCCTAGGGGTTACACCTTC
CDR3aa: CASSLDPPRGYTF

abundance: NA
j_gene: TRBJ2-7
v_gene: TRBV2
d_gene: NA
CDR3nt: TGTGCCAGCAGTCCAACAGGGGGCGGGGGGGAGCAGTACTTC
CDR3aa: CASSPTGGGGEQYF